This T cell receptor (beta chain) was sequenced during a study of blood T cell repertoires in COVID-19. Authors' methods: Amplified reference gene primers provided the basis for estimating nucleated cell counts. Measured with immunoSEQ multiplex PCR; TCRdb has only the in-frame clones, and not every one. V and J calls and clone size are as listed in that table; D and trimming were resolved from the DNA. This sample carries 70,000 or so clones, around 87% of them seen once, and the ten largest clones take 29%. Trimming took 10 bases from V and 9 from J, leaving 19 bases between them. This CDR3 has 14 amino acids. CDR1 MGHRA and CDR2 YSYEKL come from the germline V gene.

The chain employs TRBV4-1 and TRBJ1-6, with D uncertain. This receptor was identified in a woman of 80 years or more with active or convalescent COVID-19. The sample consisted of peripheral blood. In DNA form, the CDR3 reads TGCGCCACCCAGGAGGTCAGAGAACGTTCACCCCTCCACTTT. Protein product: CATQEVRERSPLHF.